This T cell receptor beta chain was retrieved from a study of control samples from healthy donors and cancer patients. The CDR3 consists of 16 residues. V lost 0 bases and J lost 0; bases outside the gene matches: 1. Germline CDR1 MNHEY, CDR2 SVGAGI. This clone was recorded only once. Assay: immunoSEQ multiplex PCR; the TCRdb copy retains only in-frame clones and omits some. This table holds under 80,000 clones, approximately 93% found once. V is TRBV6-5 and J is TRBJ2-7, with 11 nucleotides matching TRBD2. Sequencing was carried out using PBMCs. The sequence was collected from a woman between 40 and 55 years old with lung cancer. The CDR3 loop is CASSYSSGGVSYEQYF. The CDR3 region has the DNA TGTGCCAGCAGTTACTCTAGCGGGGGGGTCTCCTACGAGCAGTACTTC.